These 18 T cell receptor beta chains share one sample of origin, sequenced in a study of T cells after yellow fever vaccination. TCRdb fed the 5' RACE reads into MiXCR, producing one record per CDR3 protein. This sample yields roughly 500,000 distinct CDR3 sequences, of which 19% are seen a single time; over 11% belongs to the top ten. The sample was PBMCs, taken 15 days after the yellow fever booster vaccination. The receptors stem from a man aged 25 to 40 who received the YFV17D yellow fever vaccine.

Only a few counts were recorded for this clonotype. The chain has TRBV4-1 and TRBJ2-4; D unresolved. The CDR3 runs 16 residues. V lost 0 bases to trimming and J lost 8 bases, with 17 bases between them. Germline CDR1 MGHRA, CDR2 YSYEKL. CDR3 sequence: CASSQDLARGGDIQYF. The CDR3 region has the DNA TGCGCCAGCAGCCAAGATTTGGCTAGAGGCGGCGACATTCAGTACTTC.

The chain is built from TRBV12-3 or TRBV12-4 and TRBJ2-2; 8 bases fit TRBD2. This CDR3 is 16 amino acids long. The V gene end was trimmed by 5 bases and the J gene end by 0 bases; junction bases not matched to a gene: 5. The CDR3 loop reads CASSAGSGANTGELFF. In nucleotides, the CDR3 is TGTGCCAGCAGTGCCGGTAGCGGGGCGAACACCGGGGAGCTGTTTTTT.

A few counts support this clonotype. The chain couples TRBV29-1 to TRBJ1-1; TRBD1 is a possible D gene (6 bases). This CDR3 is built from 11 residues. The V and J ends lost 6 bases and 3 bases respectively, with 8 bases between them. Germline CDR1 reads SQVTM; CDR2 reads ANQGSEA. The CDR3 spells CSVRGDTEAFF. CDR3 coding DNA: TGCAGCGTGAGGGGGGACACTGAAGCTTTCTTT.

This clonotype was seen only a few times. The rearrangement uses TRBV20-1 and TRBJ2-3; TRBD2 aligns across 7 bases. Germline CDR1 and CDR2: DFQATT and SNEGSKA (reference sequence). V shed 3 bases and J 0 bases; nucleotides not matched to a gene: 3. The CDR3 consists of 14 residues. Written as DNA, the CDR3 is TGCAGTGCTAGTGATAGCGGGAGCACAGATACGCAGTATTTT. Amino acid sequence: CSASDSGSTDTQYF.

This clonotype was picked up a small number of times. The V call is TRBV29-1, the J call TRBJ2-1; 7 nucleotides align to TRBD1. Losses at the gene ends were 7 bases for V and 5 bases for J; bases not matched to a gene: 14. This CDR3 comprises 15 residues. Germline V gene sequence: CDR1 SQVTM, CDR2 ANQGSEA. The CDR3 DNA sequence: TGCAGCGCTTCGAATTACTATGACAGGGACAATGAGCAGTTCTTC. Amino acids: CSASNYYDRDNEQFF.

This clonotype has more than one count but fewer than ten. The V gene is TRBV11-2, the J gene TRBJ2-1; D may be TRBD2 (6 bases). V shed 4 bases and J shed 0 bases, with 19 bases lying between them. CDR1 is SGHAT, CDR2 FQNNGV, per germline. This CDR3 contains 18 residues. CDR3 in DNA: TGTGCCAGCAGCTATAAACCGGGACTCTCCCCCTCCTACAATGAGCAGTTCTTC. Translating gives CASSYKPGLSPSYNEQFF.

The chain uses TRBV20-1 and TRBJ2-7; D is unresolved. This CDR3 is 13 amino acids long. The V end was cut by 0 bases, the J end by 3 bases, with 9 bases between. Germline CDR1 and CDR2: DFQATT and SNEGSKA (reference sequence). The CDR3 loop is CSARDQLDYEQYF. The CDR3 DNA is TGCAGTGCTAGAGACCAATTGGACTACGAGCAGTACTTC.

This sequence joins TRBV4-1 and TRBJ2-1, with D possibly matching TRBD2 (5 bases). The CDR3 spans 16 residues. V gave up 1 base and J gave up 4 bases, with 14 bases separating them. Germline V gives CDR1 MGHRA, CDR2 YSYEKL. The DNA for the CDR3 is TGCGCCAGCAGCCAAGTTGTAGCGCCAAGTTACAATGAGCAGTTCTTC. Translating it yields CASSQVVAPSYNEQFF.

This clonotype appeared a few times. The chain uses TRBV12-3 or TRBV12-4 and TRBJ2-7, with TRBD1 matching 7 bases. Unmatched junction bases numbered 18, after V lost 5 bases and J lost 5 bases. The CDR3 length is 17 residues. This chain's CDR3 is CASSRTIRGRTLDEQYF. In DNA form, the CDR3 reads TGTGCCAGCAGTCGAACGATTAGGGGGCGAACTTTAGACGAGCAGTACTTC.

The V gene is TRBV20-1, the J gene TRBJ2-7; D possibly matches TRBD1 or TRBD2 (5 bases each). This CDR3 spans 14 amino acids. CDR1 is DFQATT and CDR2 is SNEGSKA in the germline V gene (reference sequence). Trimming stripped 5 bases from V and 6 bases from J, with 20 bases between. CDR3 amino acids: CSAAGASNSPEQYF. CDR3 DNA sequence: TGCAGTGCTGCCGGGGCCTCTAACTCACCCGAGCAGTACTTC.

The rearrangement links TRBV3-1 to TRBJ2-6, with D unresolved. The germline V gene has CDR1 LGHDT and CDR2 YNNKEL (reference sequence). The CDR3 consists of 16 residues. V was shortened by 1 base and J by 0 bases, with 7 bases between the two germline ends. For the CDR3, the DNA is TGTGCCAGCAGCCAAGCACTGGGCTCTGGGGCCAACGTCCTGACTTTC. This translates into CASSQALGSGANVLTF. Filled out from reference TRBV3-1 and TRBJ2-6, the complete variable domain reads DTAVSQTPKYLVTQMGNDKSIKCEQNLGHDTMYWYKQDSKKFLKIMFSYNNKELIINETVPNRFSPKSPDKAHLNLHINSLELGDSAVYFCASSQALGSGANVLTFGAGSRLTVL.

V gene TRBV18 combines with J gene TRBJ2-1; TRBD2 matches at 8 bases. J gave up 8 bases and V 1 base, and 7 bases lay outside the gene matches. Germline CDR1 and CDR2: KGHSH and LQKENI. CDR3 length: 15 amino acids. CDR3 coding DNA: TGTGCCAGCTCACCACTGAGGACTAGCCCGGATGAGCAGTTCTTC. It yields the protein CASSPLRTSPDEQFF. Supplemented by reference TRBV18 and TRBJ2-1, the full variable domain reads NAGVMQNPRHLVRRRGQEARLRCSPMKGHSHVYWYRQLPEEGLKFMVYLQKENIIDESGMPKERFSAEFPKEGPSILRIQQVVRGDSAAYFCASSPLRTSPDEQFFGPGTRLTVL.

The genes are TRBV27 and TRBJ2-1, with D perhaps TRBD1 or TRBD2 (7 bases each). Germline CDR1 reads MNHEY; CDR2 reads SMNVEV (reference sequence). V was pared by 5 bases and J by 10 bases, with 24 bases between. This CDR3 has 16 amino acids. The CDR3 coding sequence is TGTGCCAGCAGTCAAAATGGGGGCAGGGGGGGCATGGAGCAGTTCTTC. Protein product: CASSQNGGRGGMEQFF.

The gene calls are TRBV12-5 and TRBJ2-1, with D hard to call. Trimming removed 1 base at V and 7 bases at J, with 5 bases between. Germline CDR1 is LGHNT and CDR2 is FRNRAP. The CDR3 is 12 residues long. The CDR3, as DNA: TGTGCTAGTGGTTTGGGGATTAATGAGCAGTTCTTC. Translated: CASGLGINEQFF.

The gene calls are TRBV10-3 and TRBJ1-3; TRBD1 matches 7 bases. With 8 bases clipped from V and 4 bases from J, the junction kept 8 bases outside the gene matches. Germline CDR1 is ENHRY and CDR2 is SYGVKD. There are 14 residues in the CDR3. Written as DNA, the CDR3 is TGTGCCATCGAGCCGACAGGGACCGGAAACACCATATATTTT. Its protein product is CAIEPTGTGNTIYF.

This clonotype turned up a few times. The rearrangement joins TRBV6-5 to TRBJ1-1; D gene unclear. With 2 bases removed from V and 1 base from J, the gap between germline ends came to 11 bases. Germline-derived CDR1 and CDR2 are MNHEY and SVGAGI. The CDR3 consists of 15 residues. CDR3: CASSYRLWANTEAFF. DNA for the CDR3: TGTGCCAGCAGTTACCGGCTGTGGGCGAACACTGAAGCTTTCTTT.

The J gene is TRBJ2-1, the V gene TRBV18; TRBD2 aligns across 7 bases. Germline V gives CDR1 KGHSH, CDR2 LQKENI. V shed 2 bases and J 7 bases; nucleotides not matched to a gene: 11. The CDR3 extends over 16 amino acids. In DNA, the CDR3 is TGTGCCAGCTCACCAACTGGAGGGGAGGGGTCGAATGAGCAGTTCTTC. This codes for CASSPTGGEGSNEQFF.

The chain joins TRBV2 to TRBJ2-2; unclear D gene. This CDR3 region has 14 residues. Trimming stripped 3 bases from V and 5 bases from J, with 10 bases between. Germline V gives CDR1 SNHLY, CDR2 FYNNEI. CDR3 in DNA: TGTGCCAGCAGTGAGAGAGAGGCGACCGGGGAGCTGTTTTTT. It specifies CASSEREATGELFF. Full variable domain (rest looked up from reference TRBV2 and TRBJ2-2): EPEVTQTPSHQVTQMGQEVILRCVPISNHLYFYWYRQILGQKVEFLVSFYNNEISEKSEIFDDQFSVERPDGSNFTLKIRSTKLEDSAMYFCASSEREATGELFFGEGSRLTVL.